This is a list of T cell receptor beta chains from one sample in a study of shared T cell receptors in the human thymus. Method: immunoSEQ multiplex PCR; TCRdb's copy keeps in-frame clones and lacks some. Among about 660,000 clones listed, approximately 88% were seen once. These data also featured in a second study, about human thymus T cells.

Sequences were obtained from thymocytes. The receptors derive from a boy in the first two years of life with a congenital heart defect. CDR3s leave out the opening cysteine and the closing phenylalanine or tryptophan. Fields, in order: D gene, V gene, CDR3 length, CDR3 protein. D genes are given only for firm matches.

>TRBD1|TRBV5-4|18
ASRFKAGQGARDGYNEQF
>.|TRBV11-2|12
ASSLSPRGDTIY
>.|TRBV6-4|14
ASSAYRALRANVLT
>TRBD2|TRBV6-5|12
ASNSGRAGETQY
>TRBD1|TRBV12-5|17
ASGLVRAGGHNSNQPQH
>.|TRBV6-6|11
ASSNRVGNTIY
>.|TRBV10-3|13
AISERRDLSYEQY
>.|TRBV5-1|12
ASSLGARPYEQY
>.|TRBV7-6|12
ASSSGTPTYEQY
>TRBD2|TRBV29-1|16
SVEGLNAPSGSRETQY
>TRBD1|TRBV7-4|14
ASSPTGQGYGTEAF
>TRBD1|TRBV10-1|11
ASSEYRGNEQF
>.|TRBV7-9|10
ASSAAGGTQY
>TRBD2|TRBV27|16
ASSLYGGLAESSYEQY
>TRBD2|TRBV4-1|17
ASSQGSLAGGECTDTQY
>.|TRBV6-5|13
ASKTPAGVGTEAF
>.|TRBV12-2|13
ASRTTSGPTYEQY
>.|TRBV7-3|11
ASSFSHGDTQY
>TRBD1|TRBV10-1|7
ASRGQID
>TRBD1|TRBV9|19
ASSVAEANRDSDNSGNTIY
>.|TRBV4-1|14
ASSQDAGNEDEKLF
>TRBD2|TRBV6-4|13
ASSAGTSGIYEQY
>.|TRBV13|10
ASSSDTGELF
>TRBD2|TRBV5-1|15
ASTPFGERERLGEQY